What follows is one T cell receptor beta chain and its context. Its specificity is unknown. The sample is drawn from a study of regulatory T cells in long-lasting Graves disease. Study findings and constraints: Persistent patients had a count of shared public clonotypes (approximately 2,800) that exceeded that of new patients (approximately 1,000).

Through Arm-PCR of CDR3 regions and iRepertoire HTBI primers, TCR beta libraries were built. Authors' methods: In the combined samples, under 80 TRBV and some 14 TRBJ segments were identified. MiXCR, run by TCRdb on the multiplex PCR reads, gives a single entry per CDR3 protein. The V and J calls shown here were made by TCRdb, not taken from the authors' results. The sample lists roughly 430,000 distinct CDR3 sequences; roughly a fifth were seen once. Time point indicated: persistent/refractory GD, antithyroid drugs over 5 years with positive TRAb. The TCR library used RNA extracted from PBMCs. The CDR3 consists of 16 residues. The V gene's germline CDR1 is SGHTA and CDR2 FQGTGA. The V and J ends lost 8 bases and 0 bases, in that order; junction bases with no gene match: 9.

V is TRBV7-3 and J is TRBJ2-3; 9 bases are a match to TRBD2. The receptor comes from a female donor with Graves disease. Sequenced material: peripheral blood mononuclear cells (PBMCs), taken when the disease was refractory, from a patient treated with antithyroid drugs. The CDR3 is CASHISGRLSTDTQYF. The CDR3 DNA sequence: TGTGCCAGCCATATTAGCGGGAGACTTAGCACAGATACGCAGTATTTT.